This T cell receptor beta chain originates from a study of T cell changes during pregnancy in multiple sclerosis. This CDR3 has 13 residues. CDR1 is SQVTM and CDR2 is ANQGSEA in the germline V gene. Losses at the gene ends were 8 bases for V and 7 bases for J; bases not matched to a gene: 4. Using immunoSEQ multiplex PCR, the repertoire was profiled, and TCRdb retains in-frame clones only, with some absent. This table holds tens of thousands of clones, approximately 90% found once. The chain joins TRBV29-1 to TRBJ2-1; TRBD2 matches at 14 bases. The input for sequencing was CD4+ T cells from peripheral blood mononuclear cells, taken in the first trimester of pregnancy. The source of this sequence is a female donor with multiple sclerosis, enrolled in a pregnancy study. For the CDR3, the DNA is TGCAGCCTCGGGACTAGCGGGAGTAATGAGCAGTTCTTC. Residues: CSLGTSGSNEQFF.